What follows are 6 T cell receptor beta chains derived from one specimen sequenced in a study of shared clonotypes between healthy human individuals. Data came from immunoSEQ multiplex PCR; TCRdb stores just in-frame clones and leaves some out. The sample consists of around 450,000 clones, roughly three quarters of them appearing once. The material sequenced was PBMCs. These receptors were obtained from a woman between 40 and 50 years old in good health. Some clones in this sample may be carry-over from other donors' samples.

The V gene is TRBV6-4, the J gene TRBJ2-2; TRBD2 is a possible D gene (7 bases). The germline CDR1 and CDR2 sequences are MRHNA and SNTAGT. V gave up 3 bases and J gave up 4 bases, with 12 bases separating them. The CDR3 runs 15 residues. The CDR3 DNA follows: TGTGCCAGCAGTGAGGGGGGGGCCTTCACCGGGGAGCTGTTTTTT. This translates into CASSEGGAFTGELFF.

The chain combines TRBV4-2 with TRBJ1-1, with D perhaps TRBD1 (5 bases). Germline loops: CDR1 LGHNA, CDR2 YNFKEQ. Trimming cost V 0 bases and J 8 bases, with 16 bases left between them. This CDR3 has 15 residues. CDR3 nucleotide sequence: TGTGCCAGCAGCCAAGATCAGGGCCTGCCCAGCGAAGCTTTCTTT. As protein: CASSQDQGLPSEAFF.

This chain connects TRBV11-2 to TRBJ1-4; unclear D gene. CDR3 size: 15 residues. The germline V gene encodes CDR1 SGHAT and CDR2 FQNNGV. Trimming took 5 bases from V and 6 from J, leaving 16 bases between them. The CDR3 protein is CASSPDGLFDEKLFF. CDR3 sequence (DNA): TGTGCCAGCAGCCCGGACGGGCTCTTCGATGAAAAACTGTTTTTT.

The genes are TRBV12-2 and TRBJ1-5; TRBD1, the table's D call, lacks a check against the DNA. TRBV12-2 is listed as a pseudogene. The CDR3 consists of 15 residues. The chain's CDR3 is CASRRQIAPNQPQHF. The CDR3 DNA is TGTGCAAGTCGACGACAGATTGCCCCCAATCAGCCCCAGCATTTT.

This clone was observed a handful of times. V usage is TRBV4-2 and J usage is TRBJ1-5; D call uncertain. Per the germline V gene, CDR1 is LGHNA and CDR2 is YNFKEQ. Between the trimmed V and J ends, which lost 0 bases and 3 bases, there was a span of 6 bases. This CDR3 has 14 amino acids. CDR3 sequence reads: CASSQDEANQPQHF. The CDR3 coding sequence is TGTGCCAGCAGCCAAGATGAGGCCAATCAGCCCCAGCATTTT.

Comments on this clone: Other DNA sequences from this sample encode an identical CDR3 as well. The rearrangement links TRBV5-1 to TRBJ1-4, with 7 bases aligning to TRBD1. Germline assignment: CDR1 SGHRS and CDR2 YFSETQ. The V segment lost 0 bases and the J segment 7 bases; nucleotides outside the gene matches: 3. The CDR3 is made up of 14 amino acids. CDR3 sequence (DNA): TGCGCCAGCAGCTTGGAGGGGGCTGGTGAAAAACTGTTTTTT. This translates into CASSLEGAGEKLFF.